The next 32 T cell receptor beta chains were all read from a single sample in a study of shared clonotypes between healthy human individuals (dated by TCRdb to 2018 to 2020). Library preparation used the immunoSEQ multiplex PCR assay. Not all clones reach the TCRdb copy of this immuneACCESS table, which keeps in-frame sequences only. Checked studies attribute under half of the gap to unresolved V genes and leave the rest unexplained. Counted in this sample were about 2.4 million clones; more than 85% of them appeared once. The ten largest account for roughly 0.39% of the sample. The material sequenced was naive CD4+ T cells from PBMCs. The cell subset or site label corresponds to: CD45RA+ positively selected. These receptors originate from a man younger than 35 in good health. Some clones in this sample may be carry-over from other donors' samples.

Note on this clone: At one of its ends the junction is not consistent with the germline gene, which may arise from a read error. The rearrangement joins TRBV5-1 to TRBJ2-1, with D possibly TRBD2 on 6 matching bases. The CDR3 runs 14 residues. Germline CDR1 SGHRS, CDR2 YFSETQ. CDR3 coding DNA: TGCGCCGGCAGCTCGCGGGATCATTACAATGAGCAGTTCTTC. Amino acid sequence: CAGSSRDHYNEQFF.

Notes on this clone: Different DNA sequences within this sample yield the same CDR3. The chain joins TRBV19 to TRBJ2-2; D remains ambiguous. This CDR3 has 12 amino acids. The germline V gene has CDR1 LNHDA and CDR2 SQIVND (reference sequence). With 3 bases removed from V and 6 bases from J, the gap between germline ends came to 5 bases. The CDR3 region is CASSIPPGELFF. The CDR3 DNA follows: TGTGCCAGTAGTATTCCCCCCGGGGAGCTGTTTTTT.

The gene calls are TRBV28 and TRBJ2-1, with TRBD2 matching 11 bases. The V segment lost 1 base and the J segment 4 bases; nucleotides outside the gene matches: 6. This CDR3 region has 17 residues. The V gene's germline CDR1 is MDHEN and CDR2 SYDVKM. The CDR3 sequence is CASSLLRGTSGYNEQFF. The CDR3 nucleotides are TGTGCCAGCAGTTTATTAAGGGGGACTAGCGGTTACAATGAGCAGTTCTTC.

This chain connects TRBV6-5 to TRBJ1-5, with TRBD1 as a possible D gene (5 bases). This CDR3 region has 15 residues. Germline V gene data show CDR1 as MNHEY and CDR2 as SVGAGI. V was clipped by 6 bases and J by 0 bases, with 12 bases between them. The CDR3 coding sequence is TGTGCCAGCAGACCCGCGGGGGATAGCAATCAGCCCCAGCATTTT. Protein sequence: CASRPAGDSNQPQHF.

The CDR3 sequence: CASFSGHGRETQYF. CDR3 DNA sequence: TGTGCCAGCTTTTCGGGACACGGGAGGGAGACCCAGTACTTC. J is TRBJ2-5 and V is TRBV28; tentative D call: TRBD2 (7 bases). V lost 8 bases to trimming and J lost 5 bases, with 18 bases between them. From germline, CDR1 is MDHEN and CDR2 SYDVKM. CDR3 length equals 14 residues.

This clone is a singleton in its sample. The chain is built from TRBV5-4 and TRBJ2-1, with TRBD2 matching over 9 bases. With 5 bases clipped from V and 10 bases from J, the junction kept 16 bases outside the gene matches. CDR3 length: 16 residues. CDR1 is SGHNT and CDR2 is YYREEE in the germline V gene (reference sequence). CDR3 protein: CASREGMAGGPSEQFF. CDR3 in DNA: TGTGCCAGCAGGGAGGGGATGGCGGGAGGGCCGTCCGAGCAGTTCTTC.

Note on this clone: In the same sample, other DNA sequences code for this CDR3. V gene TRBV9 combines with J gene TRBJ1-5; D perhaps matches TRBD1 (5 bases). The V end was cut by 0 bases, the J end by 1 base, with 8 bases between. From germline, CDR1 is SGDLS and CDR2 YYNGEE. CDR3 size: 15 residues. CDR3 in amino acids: CASSVGGLSNQPQHF. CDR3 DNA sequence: TGTGCCAGCAGCGTAGGGGGGTTGAGCAATCAGCCCCAGCATTTT.

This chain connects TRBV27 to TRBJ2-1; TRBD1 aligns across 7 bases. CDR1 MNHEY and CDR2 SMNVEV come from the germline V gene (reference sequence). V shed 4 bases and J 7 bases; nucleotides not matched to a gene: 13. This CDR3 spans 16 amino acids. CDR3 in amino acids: CASSYRTGTVINEQFF. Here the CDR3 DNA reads TGTGCCAGCAGTTACAGAACCGGGACAGTAATAAATGAGCAGTTCTTC.

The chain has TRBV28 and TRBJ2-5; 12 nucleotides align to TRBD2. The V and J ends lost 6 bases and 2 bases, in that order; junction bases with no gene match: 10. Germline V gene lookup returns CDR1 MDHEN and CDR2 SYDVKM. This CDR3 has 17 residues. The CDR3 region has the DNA TGTGCCAGCAGGCCCCATGGGACTAGCGGGCCTCAAGAGACCCAGTACTTC. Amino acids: CASRPHGTSGPQETQYF.

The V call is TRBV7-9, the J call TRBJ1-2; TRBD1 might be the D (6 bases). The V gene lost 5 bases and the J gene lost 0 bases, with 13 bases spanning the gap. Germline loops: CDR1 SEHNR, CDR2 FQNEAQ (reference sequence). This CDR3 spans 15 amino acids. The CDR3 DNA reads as TGTGCCAGCAGCCCTCCAGGGGCCGCTAACTATGGCTACACCTTC. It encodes CASSPPGAANYGYTF.

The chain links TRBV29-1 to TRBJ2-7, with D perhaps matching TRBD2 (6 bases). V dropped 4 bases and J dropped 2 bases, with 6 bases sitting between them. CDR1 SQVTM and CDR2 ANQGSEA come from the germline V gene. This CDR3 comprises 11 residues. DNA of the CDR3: TGCAGCGTTGGCGGGACCTACGAGCAGTACTTC. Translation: CSVGGTYEQYF.

As DNA, the CDR3 is TGCGCCAGCAGCCGCACGCCCTCCCGCCAGGGGGCTGGAGAAAAACTGTTTTTT. Protein: CASSRTPSRQGAGEKLFF. The genes are TRBV4-1 and TRBJ1-4; 8 nucleotides line up with TRBD1. In germline, CDR1 is MGHRA, CDR2 YSYEKL. Germline trimming cut 4 bases from V and 8 bases from J; bases unmatched to any gene: 18. The CDR3 covers 18 residues.

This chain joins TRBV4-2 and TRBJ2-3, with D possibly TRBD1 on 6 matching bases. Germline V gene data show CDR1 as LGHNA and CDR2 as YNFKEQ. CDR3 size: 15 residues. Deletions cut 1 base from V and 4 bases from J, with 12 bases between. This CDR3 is CASSQVQGSADTQYF. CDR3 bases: TGTGCCAGCAGCCAAGTACAGGGAAGCGCAGATACGCAGTATTTT.

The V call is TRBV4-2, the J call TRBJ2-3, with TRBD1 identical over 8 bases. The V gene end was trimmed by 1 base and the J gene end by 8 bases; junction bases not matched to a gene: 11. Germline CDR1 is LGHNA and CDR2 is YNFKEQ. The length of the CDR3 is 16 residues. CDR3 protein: CASSQAPWTGTATQYF. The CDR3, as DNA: TGTGCCAGCAGCCAAGCACCCTGGACAGGGACTGCTACGCAGTATTTT.

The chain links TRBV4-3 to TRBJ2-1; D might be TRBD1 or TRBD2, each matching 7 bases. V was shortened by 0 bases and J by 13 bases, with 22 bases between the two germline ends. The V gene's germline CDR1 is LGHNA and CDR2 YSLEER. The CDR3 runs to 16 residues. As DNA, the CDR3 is TGCGCCAGCAGCCAAGATTTCGGACAGGCCGGACTAGTACAGTTCTTC. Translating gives CASSQDFGQAGLVQFF.

The CDR3 protein is CASRLAGGGSYNEQFF. Written as DNA, the CDR3 is TGTGCCAGCAGACTAGCGGGAGGCGGCTCCTACAATGAGCAGTTCTTC. This chain connects TRBV2 to TRBJ2-1, with 12 bases lining up with TRBD2. Germline values: CDR1 SNHLY, CDR2 FYNNEI. There are 16 residues in the CDR3. With 6 bases clipped from V and 0 bases from J, the junction kept 3 bases outside the gene matches.

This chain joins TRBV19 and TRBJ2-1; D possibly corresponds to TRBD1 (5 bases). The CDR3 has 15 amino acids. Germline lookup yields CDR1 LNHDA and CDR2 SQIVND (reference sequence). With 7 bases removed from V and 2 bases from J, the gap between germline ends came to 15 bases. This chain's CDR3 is CASKIGAGAYNEQFF. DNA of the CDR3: TGTGCCAGTAAGATTGGGGCAGGAGCCTACAATGAGCAGTTCTTC.

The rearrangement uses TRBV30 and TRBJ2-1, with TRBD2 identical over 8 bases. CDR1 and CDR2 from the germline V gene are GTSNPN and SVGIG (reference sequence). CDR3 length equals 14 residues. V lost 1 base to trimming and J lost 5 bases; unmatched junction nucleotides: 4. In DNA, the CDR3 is TGTGCCTGGAGTGGACTAGCGATAAACAATGAGCAGTTCTTC. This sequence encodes CAWSGLAINNEQFF.

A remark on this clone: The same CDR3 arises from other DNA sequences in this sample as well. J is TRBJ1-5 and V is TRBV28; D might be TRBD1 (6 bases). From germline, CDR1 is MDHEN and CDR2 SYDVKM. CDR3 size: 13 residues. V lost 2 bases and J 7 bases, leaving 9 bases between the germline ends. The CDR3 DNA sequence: TGTGCCAGCAGTTTAGGGGGGCGCCAGCCCCAGCATTTT. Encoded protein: CASSLGGRQPQHF.

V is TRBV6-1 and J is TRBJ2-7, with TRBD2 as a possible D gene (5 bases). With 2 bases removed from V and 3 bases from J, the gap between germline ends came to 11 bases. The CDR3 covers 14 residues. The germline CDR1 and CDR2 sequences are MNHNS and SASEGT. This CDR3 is CASSELWESYEQYF. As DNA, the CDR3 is TGTGCCAGCAGTGAATTGTGGGAGAGCTACGAGCAGTACTTC.

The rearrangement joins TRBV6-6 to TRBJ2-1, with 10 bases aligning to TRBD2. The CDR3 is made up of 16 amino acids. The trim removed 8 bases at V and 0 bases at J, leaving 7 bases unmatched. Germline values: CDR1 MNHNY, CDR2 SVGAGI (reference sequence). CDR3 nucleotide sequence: TGTGCCAGCGCCCGGACTAGCGGAGGCTCCTACAATGAGCAGTTCTTC. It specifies CASARTSGGSYNEQFF.

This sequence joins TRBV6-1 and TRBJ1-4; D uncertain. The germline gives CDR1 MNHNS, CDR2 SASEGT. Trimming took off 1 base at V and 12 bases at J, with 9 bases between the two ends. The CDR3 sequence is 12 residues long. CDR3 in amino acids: CASSEVVSELFF. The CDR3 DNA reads TGTGCCAGCAGTGAAGTCGTCAGTGAACTGTTTTTT.

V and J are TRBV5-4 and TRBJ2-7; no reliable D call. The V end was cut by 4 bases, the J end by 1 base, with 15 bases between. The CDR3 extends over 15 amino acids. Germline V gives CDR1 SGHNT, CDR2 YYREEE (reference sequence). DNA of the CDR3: TGTGCCAGCAGCCCCGGACCAACCGAGTCCTACGAGCAGTACTTC. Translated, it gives CASSPGPTESYEQYF.

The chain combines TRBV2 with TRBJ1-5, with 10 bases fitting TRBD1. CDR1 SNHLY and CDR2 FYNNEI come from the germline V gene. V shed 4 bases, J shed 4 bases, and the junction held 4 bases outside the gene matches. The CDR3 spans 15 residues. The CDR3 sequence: CASSARDRGNQPQHF. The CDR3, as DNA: TGTGCCAGCAGTGCCCGGGACAGGGGTAATCAGCCCCAGCATTTT.

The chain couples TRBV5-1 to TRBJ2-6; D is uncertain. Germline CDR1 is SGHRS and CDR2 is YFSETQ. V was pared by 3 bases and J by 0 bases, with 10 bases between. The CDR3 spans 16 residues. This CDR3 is CASSSPQSSGANVLTF. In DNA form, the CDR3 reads TGCGCCAGCAGCTCACCGCAGAGCTCTGGGGCCAACGTCCTGACTTTC.

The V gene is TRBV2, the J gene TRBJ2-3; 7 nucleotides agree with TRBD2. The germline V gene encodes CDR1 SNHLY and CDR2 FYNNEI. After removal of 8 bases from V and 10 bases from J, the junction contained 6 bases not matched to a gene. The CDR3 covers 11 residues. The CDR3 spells CASSGREAQYF. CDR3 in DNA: TGTGCCAGCTCGGGGAGGGAGGCGCAGTATTTT.

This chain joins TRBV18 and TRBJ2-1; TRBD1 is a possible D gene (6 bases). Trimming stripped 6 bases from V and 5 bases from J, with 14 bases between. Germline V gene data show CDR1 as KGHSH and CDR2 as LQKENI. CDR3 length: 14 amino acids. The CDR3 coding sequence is TGTGCCAGCTCCCCGAGGACAGTAAACAATGAGCAGTTCTTC. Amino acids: CASSPRTVNNEQFF.

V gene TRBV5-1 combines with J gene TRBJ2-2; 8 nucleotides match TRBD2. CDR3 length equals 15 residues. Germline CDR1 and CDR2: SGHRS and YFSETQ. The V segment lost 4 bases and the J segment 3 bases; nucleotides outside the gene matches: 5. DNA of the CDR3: TGCGCCAGCAGCATCTTGACTAGCGACACCGGGGAGCTGTTTTTT. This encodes CASSILTSDTGELFF.

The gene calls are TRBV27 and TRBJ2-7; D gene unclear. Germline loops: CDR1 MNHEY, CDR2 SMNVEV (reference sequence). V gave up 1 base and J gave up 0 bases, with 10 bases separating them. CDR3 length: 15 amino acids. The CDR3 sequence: CASSLYPSYSYEQYF. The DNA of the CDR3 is TGTGCCAGCAGTTTATATCCCAGTTACTCCTACGAGCAGTACTTC.

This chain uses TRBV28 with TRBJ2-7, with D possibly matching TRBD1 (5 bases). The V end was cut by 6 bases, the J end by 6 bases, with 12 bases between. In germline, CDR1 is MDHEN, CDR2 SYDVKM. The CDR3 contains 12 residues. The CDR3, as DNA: TGTGCCAGCAGGTCAGGGTACGGCGAGCAGTACTTC. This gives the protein CASRSGYGEQYF.

The CDR3 is CASSLSSPGQEVAFF. In nucleotides, the CDR3 is TGTGCCAGCAGTTTATCATCCCCGGGACAGGAGGTCGCTTTCTTT. This chain uses TRBV28 with TRBJ1-1, with TRBD1 identical over 8 bases. The V gene end was trimmed by 1 base and the J gene end by 11 bases; junction bases not matched to a gene: 12. The CDR3 runs to 15 residues. CDR1 and CDR2 (germline): MDHEN, SYDVKM.

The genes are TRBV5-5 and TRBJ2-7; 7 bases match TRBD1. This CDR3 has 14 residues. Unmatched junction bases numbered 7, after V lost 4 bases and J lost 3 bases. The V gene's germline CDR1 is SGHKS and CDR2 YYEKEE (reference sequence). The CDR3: CASSTRQGVYEQYF. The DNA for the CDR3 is TGTGCCAGCAGCACCCGACAGGGAGTCTACGAGCAGTACTTC.